This T cell receptor beta chain was observed in a study of cytomegalovirus exposure and HLA in healthy donors (dated by TCRdb to 2015 to 2018). Concerning the study at large: In an earlier analysis of under 750 of the donors, approximately 260 Gb of sequence data and 120 million or so unique TCR beta sequences from some 170 million T cells were reported. Across some 400 genotyped donors of the cohort, an average of about 240,000 unique TCR beta nucleotide sequences per donor were sequenced, and 15% to 20% of those sequences were non-productive. Several DR-DQ haplotypes were handled as single units for association and clustering because linkage in the cohort was strong. Donor age, sex, ethnicity and CMV serostatus were collected together with the repertoire data. An early release that covered about 600 HLA-typed donors contained about 300 gigabases of sequencing data and 80 million or so unique TCR sequences. All discovery cohort repertoires had been generated using a single sequencing platform. In addition to the first cohort of approximately 650 subjects, a separate validation cohort of under 150 different subjects was used. An earlier analysis of fewer than 750 of the donors used high-throughput TCR beta sequencing to judge whether each TCR beta V gene segment behaved as functional or pseudogenic. The later analysis used no new phenotypic data to find candidate immune exposures, relying instead on TCR beta sequences and their occurrence across donors. Typing coverage differed by locus: A, B, C, DRB1 and DQB1 were typed in roughly 620-640 donors, DQA1 in roughly 510, DPA1 in around 600, and DPB1 in just under 490. Class I and class II HLA loci were covered by the typing at four-digit resolution. A later analysis re-examined previously published TCR beta repertoires from 600 to 700 donors and added high-resolution HLA genotyping to investigate patterns of TCR occurrence. The study profiled the T cell repertoires of 500 to 800 subjects by immunosequencing and related them to cytomegalovirus serostatus. A later genetic analysis used genome-wide SNP genotypes for about 55% of the 666 donors, treating that subset as a discovery cohort. The study aimed to test whether signatures of past pathogen exposure could be identified by cataloging public T cell receptors. Among the approximately 400 genotyped donors, approximately 82% belonged to the genetic ancestry cluster associated with self-reported Caucasian donors. The study combined high-throughput TCR immunosequencing, statistical association of individual TCRs with disease status, and machine learning to predict cytomegalovirus infection status. Broad study findings and their caveats: In this cohort, only TCR beta chains were sequenced, and detectable features were limited by the absence of alpha or paired-chain data. In a later analysis, TCR association rates were found to vary across HLA loci, with the most associated TCRs seen for DRB1 alleles and the fewest for HLA-C alleles. In a later analysis, HLA-associated TCR beta chains showed more clonal expansion and lower generation probabilities than non-associated chains that were equally common. A further reported finding was that TCR beta sequences accurately predicted the HLA-A and HLA-B alleles for most subjects in the first cohort. Several of the top co-occurrence clusters appeared to be linked to parvovirus B19, influenza, CMV and Epstein-Barr virus, according to a later analysis. A group of highly shared sequence variants was considered likely to be a technical artifact of the sequencing pipeline. Roughly uniform sequencing depth across donors was assumed in presence/absence analyses, although this assumption may not hold. Broadly in line with IMGT annotations, most TCR beta V segments showed up in productive rearrangements about 90% or about 30% of the time in an earlier analysis of 587 of the donors. The study gave a list of 150 to 200 TCR beta chains associated with cytomegalovirus. CMV serostatus was the only immune exposure information available for the cohort. A later genetic analysis reported fewer N-insertions in productive TCRs among donors in an Asian-associated ancestry cluster than the roughly 700-donor mean. V-gene and J-gene trimming of TCR beta chains was associated with a missense DCLRE1C variant in a later genetic analysis, and the association was replicated in an independent cohort. A few of the identified cytomegalovirus-associated TCR beta chains were confirmed in vitro to be specific for cytomegalovirus antigens. The classifier was reported to diagnose cytomegalovirus status with high specificity and sensitivity in both the original cohort and the validation cohort. Specific HLA alleles were associated with 15,000 to 20,000 TCR beta sequences at a false discovery rate of 0.05 in a later analysis. Across donors, most TCR sequences were observed very rarely, whereas some public TCRs were present in many individuals. Correlated functional status among segregating V segments might be attributable to linkage disequilibrium, but an unknown experimental factor could not be ruled out. Assigning TCR associations to individual alleles was difficult when HLA alleles, especially DR and DQ, strongly co-occurred. A later analysis found that most CMV-associated TCR beta chains appeared HLA-restricted, with HLA associations seemingly driven largely by CMV exposure. It was suggested by the authors that the approach could potentially be generalized to other disease states and immunological phenotypes. Because some donors lacked HLA typing at each locus, the association tests relied only on the typed subset. Because counts were too low, 15 to 20 rarely observed V segments, including chromosome 9 orphons, were excluded from the earlier analysis of several hundred of the donors. Because the 87-base-pair reads could not distinguish some IMGT-functional V segments, including TRBV6-2 and TRBV6-3, those segments were excluded.

Receptor amplification or capture employed the immunoSEQ multiplex PCR assay. For the multiplex PCR, a mixture combining 60 forward primers for TCR Vbeta segments and 13 reverse primers for TCR Jbeta segments was used. Amplification of the CDR3 region of rearranged TCR beta genes was performed with a multiplex PCR assay on genomic DNA. Amplified TCR beta libraries were sequenced as 87-base-pair reads on the Illumina HiSeq System. The source study handled its data this way. In a later analysis, tens of millions of unique TCR beta chains were counted across the roughly 610 repertoires, and roughly 9.9 million of these chains were shared by at least two donors. A nearest-neighbor algorithm error-corrected the raw reads and collapsed the reads into unique sequences, merging closely related sequences to remove PCR and sequencing errors. Alignment of CDR3 sequences to IMGT reference sequences was used to assign V, D and J gene segments. Each retained sequence needed at least a six-nucleotide match to both a V gene segment and a J gene segment. Rearrangements were classified as productive when the CDR3 lacked stop codons and remained in frame with V and J, and all other rearrangements were classified as non-productive. Following IMGT convention, CDR3 was defined as the stretch from the second conserved V-encoded cysteine up to the conserved J-encoded phenylalanine. In an earlier analysis of roughly 580 of the donors, sequences lacking an unambiguous match to a single V gene segment were excluded. In an earlier analysis of 587 of the donors, V segments were called functional above 56.7% productive rearrangements and were called segregating when the between-donor standard deviation exceeded 5%. A statistical classification framework was built to diagnose cytomegalovirus status from the catalog of TCR beta chain sequences. A later analysis assigned V and J genes by comparing TCR nucleotide sequences with IMGT/GENE-DB human TR gene sequences. Using the TCRdist pipeline, a later analysis assigned CDR3 sequences along with most-parsimonious VDJ recombination scenarios. In a later analysis, each TCR beta chain was defined by its CDR3 amino acid sequence together with its V-gene family, and reads lacking a unique V-gene family were excluded. As a way to deal with suspected cross-contamination and a sequencing artifact, a later analysis dropped approximately 570 nucleotide sequences that were highly shared and had low generation probability. In a later analysis, a clonal expansion index was calculated for each public chain from normalized within-repertoire ranks of inferred template counts. Generation probabilities in a later analysis came from a VDJ recombination model fitted to out-of-frame rearrangements, and those results were checked against IGoR. Hypergeometric tests were used in a later analysis to score TCR-TCR, TCR-HLA and TCR-CMV co-occurrence, with a repertoire-size bias correction applied to the TCR pairs. To estimate false discovery rates, a later analysis permuted the HLA or CMV assignments 20 times. In a later analysis, co-occurring TCRs were grouped using DBSCAN, with TCRdist sequence similarity added in when clustering inside HLA-allele-positive subsets. Repertoires with fewer than 30,000 or more than 120,000 public chains were left out of co-occurrence clustering, as were a handful of repertoires with anomalous nucleotide sharing. In its TCRdb copy, this immuneACCESS table keeps in-frame sequences only and misses some clones. Where compared with another copy, unresolved V genes explain less than half of these, and the others have no known cause. V and J calls and clone size are given by that table; D and trimming were obtained from the DNA. This sample is represented by about 130,000 clones; almost 80% of them were singletons. Under 1.5% of the sample is held by the ten biggest clonotypes.

The cohort was made up of 650 to 700 healthy bone marrow donors. At the time of sampling, every cohort member was nominally healthy, though immune exposures that went unrecorded were likely present. The donor was CMV seronegative and belonged to the group of approximately 320 seronegative cohort members. Every donor gave a peripheral blood sample, and the peripheral blood mononuclear cells from that sample were used for TCR beta sequencing. Genomic DNA extraction from the blood cell samples was performed with the Qiagen DNeasy Blood Extraction Kit. This clone was observed a few times. Its cognate antigen has yet to be identified. No base quality information exists; no much larger clone differs at one position. The CDR3 runs 15 residues from the cysteine to the phenylalanine. Only the CDR3 DNA stays, 45 bases, in frame from base 1. V sheds 4 bases and J sheds 6 bases, leaving 17 bases between their ends. The germline V gene encodes CDR1 SGHKS and CDR2 YYEKEE (reference sequence).

The chain uses TRBV5-5 and TRBJ2-1; TRBD2 is a weak D gene call, 6 bases matching. The TCR sequence derives from a female donor in good health and CMV-seronegative. Input material: PBMCs. The nucleotide sequence is given as TGTGCCAGCAGCCCTCGCGGGGAGGCGGGCAATGAGCAGTTCTTC. Translated, this gives CASSPRGEAGNEQFF.